Reported below is one TCR beta chain. This sample was taken from a study of blood T cell repertoires in COVID-19. Study-wide background: Sample material is recorded as cDNA or gDNA derived from T cells, B-cell-depleted T cells, or PBMCs.

The data were produced by immunoSEQ multiplex PCR, yet TCRdb's version contains in-frame clones alone and is incomplete. The repertoire has about 85,000 clones, around 82% of them found once; the top ten carry 1.2%. Trimming removed 5 bases at V and 3 bases at J, with 7 bases between. The CDR3 sequence is 13 residues long. Germline loops: CDR1 MNHEY, CDR2 SMNVEV (reference sequence). The receptor's source is an elderly woman with acute or convalescent COVID-19. What was sequenced was peripheral blood. The gene calls are TRBV27 and TRBJ2-2; D is undetermined. The CDR3 here is CASSISHTGELFF. CDR3 sequence (DNA): TGTGCCAGCAGTATTTCTCACACCGGGGAGCTGTTTTTT.